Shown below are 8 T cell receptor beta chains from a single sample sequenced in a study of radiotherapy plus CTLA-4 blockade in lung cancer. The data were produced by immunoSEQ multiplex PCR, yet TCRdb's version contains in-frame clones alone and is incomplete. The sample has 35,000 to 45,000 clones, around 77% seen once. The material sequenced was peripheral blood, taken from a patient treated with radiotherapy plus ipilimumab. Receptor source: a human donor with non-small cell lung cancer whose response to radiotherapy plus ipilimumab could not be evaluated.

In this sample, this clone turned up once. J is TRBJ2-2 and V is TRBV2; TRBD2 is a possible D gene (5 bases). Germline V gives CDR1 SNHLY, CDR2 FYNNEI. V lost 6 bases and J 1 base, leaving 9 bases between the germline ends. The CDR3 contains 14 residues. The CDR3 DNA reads TGTGCCAGCAGGGACTGGCGGAACACCGGGGAGCTGTTTTTT. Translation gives CASRDWRNTGELFF.

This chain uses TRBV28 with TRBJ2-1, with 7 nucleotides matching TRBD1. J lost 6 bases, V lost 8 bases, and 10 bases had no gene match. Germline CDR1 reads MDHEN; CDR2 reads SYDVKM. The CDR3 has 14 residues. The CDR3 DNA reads TGTGCCAGCCATAGGGACAGCCGATCCAATGAGCAGTTCTTC. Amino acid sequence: CASHRDSRSNEQFF. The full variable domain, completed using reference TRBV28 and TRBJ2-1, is DVKVTQSSRYLVKRTGEKVFLECVQDMDHENMFWYRQDPGLGLRLIYFSYDVKMKEKGDIPEGYSVSREKKERFSLILESASTNQTSMYLCASHRDSRSNEQFFGPGTRLTVL.

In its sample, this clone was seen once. DNA of the CDR3: TGTGCCACGCGGGAAGCTAACTATGGCTACACCTTC. It specifies CATREANYGYTF. The chain is built from TRBV6-5 and TRBJ1-2; D is unclear. CDR3 length: 12 amino acids. Trimming left V 10 bases short and J 0 bases short, with 9 bases between. CDR1 MNHEY and CDR2 SVGAGI come from the germline V gene.

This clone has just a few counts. The CDR3 sequence: CASRMDSFTDTQYF. The CDR3 bases are TGTGCCAGCAGAATGGACAGCTTCACAGATACGCAGTATTTT. The chain has TRBV7-9 and TRBJ2-3, with D maybe TRBD1 (6 bases). Germline CDR1 is SEHNR and CDR2 is FQNEAQ (reference sequence). The CDR3 length is 14 residues. Trimming took off 6 bases at V and 2 bases at J, with 12 bases between the two ends. The whole variable domain, remainder taken from reference TRBV7-9 and TRBJ2-3, is DTGVSQNPRHKITKRGQNVTFRCDPISEHNRLYWYRQTLGQGPEFLTYFQNEAQLEKSRLLSDRFSAERPKGSFSTLEIQRTEQGDSAMYLCASRMDSFTDTQYFGPGTRLTVL.

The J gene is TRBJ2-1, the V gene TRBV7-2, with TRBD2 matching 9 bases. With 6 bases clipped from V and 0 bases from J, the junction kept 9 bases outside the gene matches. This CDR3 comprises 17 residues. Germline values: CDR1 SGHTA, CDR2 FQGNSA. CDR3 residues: CASSTLAGSGSYNEQFF. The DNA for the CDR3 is TGTGCCAGCAGTACACTAGCGGGTTCAGGCTCCTACAATGAGCAGTTCTTC.

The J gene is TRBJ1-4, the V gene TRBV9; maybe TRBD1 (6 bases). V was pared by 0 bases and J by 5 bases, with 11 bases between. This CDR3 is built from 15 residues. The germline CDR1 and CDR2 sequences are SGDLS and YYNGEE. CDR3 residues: CASSVGQGTNEKLFF. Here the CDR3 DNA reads TGTGCCAGCAGCGTAGGCCAGGGGACGAATGAAAAACTGTTTTTT. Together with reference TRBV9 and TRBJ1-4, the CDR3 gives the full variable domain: DSGVTQTPKHLITATGQRVTLRCSPRSGDLSVYWYQQSLDQGLQFLIQYYNGEERAKGNILERFSAQQFPDLHSELNLSSLELGDSALYFCASSVGQGTNEKLFFGSGTQLSVL.

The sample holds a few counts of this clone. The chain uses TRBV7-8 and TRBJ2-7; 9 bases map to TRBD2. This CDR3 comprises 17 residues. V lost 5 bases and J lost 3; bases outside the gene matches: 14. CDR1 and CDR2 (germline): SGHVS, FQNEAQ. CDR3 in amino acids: CASSLRFSGRNIYEQYF. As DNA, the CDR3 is TGTGCCAGCAGCCTGCGATTTAGCGGGAGAAACATCTACGAGCAGTACTTC. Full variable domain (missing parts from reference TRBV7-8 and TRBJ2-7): GAGVSQSPRYKVAKRGQDVALRCDPISGHVSLFWYQQALGQGPEFLTYFQNEAQLDKSGLPSDRFFAERPEGSVSTLKIQRTQQEDSAVYLCASSLRFSGRNIYEQYFGPGTRLTVT.

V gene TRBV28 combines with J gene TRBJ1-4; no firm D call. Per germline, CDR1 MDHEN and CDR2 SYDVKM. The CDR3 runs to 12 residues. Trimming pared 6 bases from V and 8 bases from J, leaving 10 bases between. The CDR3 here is CASSPFLEKLFF. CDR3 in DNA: TGTGCCAGCAGCCCTTTTTTAGAAAAACTGTTTTTT. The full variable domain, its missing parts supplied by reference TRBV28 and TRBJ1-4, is DVKVTQSSRYLVKRTGEKVFLECVQDMDHENMFWYRQDPGLGLRLIYFSYDVKMKEKGDIPEGYSVSREKKERFSLILESASTNQTSMYLCASSPFLEKLFFGSGTQLSVL.